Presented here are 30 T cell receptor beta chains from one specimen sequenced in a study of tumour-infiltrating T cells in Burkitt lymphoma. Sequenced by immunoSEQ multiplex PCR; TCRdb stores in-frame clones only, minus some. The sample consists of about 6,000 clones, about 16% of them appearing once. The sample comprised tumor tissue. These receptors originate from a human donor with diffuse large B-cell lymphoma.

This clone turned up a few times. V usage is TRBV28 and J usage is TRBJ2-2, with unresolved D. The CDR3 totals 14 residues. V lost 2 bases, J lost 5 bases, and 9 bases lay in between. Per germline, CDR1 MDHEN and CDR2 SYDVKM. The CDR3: CASSLLAATGELFF. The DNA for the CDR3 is TGTGCCAGCAGTTTACTTGCAGCAACCGGGGAGCTGTTTTTT.

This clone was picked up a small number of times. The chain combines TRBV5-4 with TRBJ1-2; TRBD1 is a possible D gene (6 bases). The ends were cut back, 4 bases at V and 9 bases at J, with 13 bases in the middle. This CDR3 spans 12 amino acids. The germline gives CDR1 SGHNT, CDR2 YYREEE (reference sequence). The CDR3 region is CASSRDKFSYTF. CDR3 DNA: TGTGCCAGCAGCCGGGACAAATTCAGCTACACCTTC.

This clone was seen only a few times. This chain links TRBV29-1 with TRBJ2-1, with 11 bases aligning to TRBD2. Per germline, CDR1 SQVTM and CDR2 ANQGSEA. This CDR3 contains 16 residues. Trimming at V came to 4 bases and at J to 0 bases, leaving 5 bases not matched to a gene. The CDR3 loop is CSVAGTSGSSYNEQFF. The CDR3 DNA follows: TGCAGCGTTGCTGGGACTAGCGGTAGCTCCTACAATGAGCAGTTCTTC.

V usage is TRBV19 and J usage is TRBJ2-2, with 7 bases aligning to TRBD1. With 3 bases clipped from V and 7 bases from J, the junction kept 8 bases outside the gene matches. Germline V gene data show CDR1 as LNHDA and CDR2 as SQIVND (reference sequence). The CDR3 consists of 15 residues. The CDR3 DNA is TGTGCCAGTAGTATCCGTCAACAGGGGATCGGGGAGCTGTTTTTT. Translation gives CASSIRQQGIGELFF.

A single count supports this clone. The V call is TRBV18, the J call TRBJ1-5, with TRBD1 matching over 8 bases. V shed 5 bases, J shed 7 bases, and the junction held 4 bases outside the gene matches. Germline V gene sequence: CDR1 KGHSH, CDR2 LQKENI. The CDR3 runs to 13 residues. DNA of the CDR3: TGTGCCAGCTCAAGGACAGGGCCCCAGCCCCAGCATTTT. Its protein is CASSRTGPQPQHF.

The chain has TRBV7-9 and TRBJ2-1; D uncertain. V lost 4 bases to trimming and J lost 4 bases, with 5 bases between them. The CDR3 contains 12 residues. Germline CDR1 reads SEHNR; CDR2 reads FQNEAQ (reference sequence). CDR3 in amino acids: CASSSRYNEQFF. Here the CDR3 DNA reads TGTGCCAGCAGCTCTCGTTACAATGAGCAGTTCTTC.

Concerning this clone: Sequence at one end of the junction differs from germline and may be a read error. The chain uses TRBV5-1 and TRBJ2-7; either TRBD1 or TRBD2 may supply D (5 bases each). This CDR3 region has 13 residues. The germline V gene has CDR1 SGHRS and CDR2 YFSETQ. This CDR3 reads CASSLGTTYEQYF. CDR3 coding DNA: TGCGCCAGCAGCCTCGGGACCACATACGAGCAGTACTTT.

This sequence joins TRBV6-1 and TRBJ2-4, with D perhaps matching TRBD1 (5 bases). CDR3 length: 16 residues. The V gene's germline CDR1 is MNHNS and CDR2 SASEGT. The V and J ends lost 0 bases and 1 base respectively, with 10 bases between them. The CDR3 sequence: CASSEARNRAKNIQYF. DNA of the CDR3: TGTGCCAGCAGTGAAGCGCGCAACAGGGCCAAAAACATTCAGTACTTC.

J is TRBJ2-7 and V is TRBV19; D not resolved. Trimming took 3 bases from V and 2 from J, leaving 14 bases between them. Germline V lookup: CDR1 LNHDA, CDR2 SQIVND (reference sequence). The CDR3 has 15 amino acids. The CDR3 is CASSIMLLPTYEQYF. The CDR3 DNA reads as TGTGCCAGTAGTATTATGCTGCTCCCCACCTACGAGCAGTACTTC.

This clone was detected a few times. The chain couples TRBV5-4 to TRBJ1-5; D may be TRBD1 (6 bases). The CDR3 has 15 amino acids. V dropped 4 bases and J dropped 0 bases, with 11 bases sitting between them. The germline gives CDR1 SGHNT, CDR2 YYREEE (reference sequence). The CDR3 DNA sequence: TGTGCCAGCAGCCGTGGGACAAATAGCAATCAGCCCCAGCATTTT. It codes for CASSRGTNSNQPQHF.

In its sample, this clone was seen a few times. For the CDR3, the DNA is TGTGCCAGCAGTTTATCAGTTGTCTACGAGCAGTACTTC. Amino acid sequence: CASSLSVVYEQYF. This chain joins TRBV28 and TRBJ2-7; D uncertain. Trimming took off 1 base at V and 3 bases at J, with 7 bases between the two ends. The CDR3 extends over 13 amino acids. CDR1 is MDHEN and CDR2 is SYDVKM in the germline V gene.

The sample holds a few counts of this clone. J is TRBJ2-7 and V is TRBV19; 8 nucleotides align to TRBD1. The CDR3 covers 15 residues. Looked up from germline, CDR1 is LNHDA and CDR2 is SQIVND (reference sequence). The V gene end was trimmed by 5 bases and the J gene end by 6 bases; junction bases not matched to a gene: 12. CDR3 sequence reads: CASSPLAGTGLEQYF. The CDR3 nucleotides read TGTGCCAGTAGTCCTCTTGCCGGGACAGGCCTCGAGCAGTACTTC. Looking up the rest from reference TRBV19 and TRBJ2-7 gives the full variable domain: DGGITQSPKYLFRKEGQNVTLSCEQNLNHDAMYWYRQDPGQGLRLIYYSQIVNDFQKGDIAEGYSVSREKKESFPLTVTSAQKNPTAFYLCASSPLAGTGLEQYFGPGTRLTVT.

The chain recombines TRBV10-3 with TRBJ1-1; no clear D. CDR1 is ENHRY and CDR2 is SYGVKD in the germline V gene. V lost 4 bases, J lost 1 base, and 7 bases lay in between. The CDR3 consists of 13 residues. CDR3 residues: CAISGQENTEAFF. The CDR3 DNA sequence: TGTGCCATCAGTGGCCAGGAGAACACTGAAGCTTTCTTT.

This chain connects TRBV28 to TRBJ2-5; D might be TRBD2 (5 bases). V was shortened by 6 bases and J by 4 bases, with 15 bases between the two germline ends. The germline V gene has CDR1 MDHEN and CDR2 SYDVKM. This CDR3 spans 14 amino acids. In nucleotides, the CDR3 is TGTGCCAGCAGCCCACAGAGGGCTCCAGAGACCCAGTACTTC. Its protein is CASSPQRAPETQYF. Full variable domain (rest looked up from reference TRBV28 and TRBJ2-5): DVKVTQSSRYLVKRTGEKVFLECVQDMDHENMFWYRQDPGLGLRLIYFSYDVKMKEKGDIPEGYSVSREKKERFSLILESASTNQTSMYLCASSPQRAPETQYFGPGTRLLVL.

In DNA form, the CDR3 reads TGTGCCAGCAGCCCTCGACAGGGTGGGGTCAATGAGCAGTTCTTC. It is translated as CASSPRQGGVNEQFF. J is TRBJ2-1 and V is TRBV7-9, with 7 bases fitting TRBD1. Trimming took 5 bases from V and 6 from J; bases not matched to a gene: 10. Germline CDR1 is SEHNR and CDR2 is FQNEAQ (reference sequence). The CDR3 extends over 15 amino acids.

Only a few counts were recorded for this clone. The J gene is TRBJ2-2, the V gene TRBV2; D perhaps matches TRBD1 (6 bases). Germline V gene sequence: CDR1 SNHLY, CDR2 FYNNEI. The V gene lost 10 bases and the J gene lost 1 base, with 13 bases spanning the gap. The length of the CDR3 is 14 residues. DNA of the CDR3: TGTGCCACCACAGGGACGAGGAACACCGGGGAGCTGTTTTTT. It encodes CATTGTRNTGELFF. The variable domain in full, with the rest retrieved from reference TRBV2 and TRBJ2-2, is EPEVTQTPSHQVTQMGQEVILRCVPISNHLYFYWYRQILGQKVEFLVSFYNNEISEKSEIFDDQFSVERPDGSNFTLKIRSTKLEDSAMYFCATTGTRNTGELFFGEGSRLTVL.

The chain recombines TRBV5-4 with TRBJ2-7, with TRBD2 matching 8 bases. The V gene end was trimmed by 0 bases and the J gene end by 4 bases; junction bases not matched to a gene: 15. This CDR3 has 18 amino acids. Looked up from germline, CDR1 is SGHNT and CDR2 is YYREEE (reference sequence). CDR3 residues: CASSLAKGGAGVFYEQYF. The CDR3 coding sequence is TGTGCCAGCAGCTTGGCCAAGGGTGGAGCGGGAGTGTTTTACGAGCAGTACTTC. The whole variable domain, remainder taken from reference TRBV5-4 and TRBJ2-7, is ETGVTQSPTHLIKTRGQQVTLRCSSQSGHNTVSWYQQALGQGPQFIFQYYREEENGRGNFPPRFSGLQFPNYSSELNVNALELDDSALYLCASSLAKGGAGVFYEQYFGPGTRLTVT.

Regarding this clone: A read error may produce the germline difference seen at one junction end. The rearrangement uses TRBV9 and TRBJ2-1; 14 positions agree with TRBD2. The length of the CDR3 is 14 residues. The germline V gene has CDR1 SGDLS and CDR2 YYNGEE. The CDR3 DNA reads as TGTGCCAGCAGCCTGGGACTAGCGGGAGTTACAGCGGTCTTC. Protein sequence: CASSLGLAGVTAVF. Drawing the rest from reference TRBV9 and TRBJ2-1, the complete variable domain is DSGVTQTPKHLITATGQRVTLRCSPRSGDLSVYWYQQSLDQGLQFLIQYYNGEERAKGNILERFSAQQFPDLHSELNLSSLELGDSALYFCASSLGLAGVTAVFGPGTRLTVL.

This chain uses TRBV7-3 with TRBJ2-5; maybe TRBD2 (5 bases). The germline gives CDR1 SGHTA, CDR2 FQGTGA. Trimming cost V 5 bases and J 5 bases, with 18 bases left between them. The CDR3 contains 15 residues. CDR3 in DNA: TGTGCCAGCAGCCCGAACGGCGGGCGCCAGGAGACCCAGTACTTC. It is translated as CASSPNGGRQETQYF.

This CDR3 is CASSIAPGTEAFF. Written as DNA, the CDR3 is TGTGCCAGTAGTATAGCCCCCGGGACTGAAGCTTTCTTT. This chain links TRBV19 with TRBJ1-1; D not certain. Germline CDR1 reads LNHDA; CDR2 reads SQIVND (reference sequence). Trimming took off 1 base at V and 5 bases at J, with 8 bases between the two ends. This CDR3 is 13 amino acids long. Based on the CDR3 plus reference TRBV19 and TRBJ1-1, the full variable domain is DGGITQSPKYLFRKEGQNVTLSCEQNLNHDAMYWYRQDPGQGLRLIYYSQIVNDFQKGDIAEGYSVSREKKESFPLTVTSAQKNPTAFYLCASSIAPGTEAFFGQGTRLTVV.

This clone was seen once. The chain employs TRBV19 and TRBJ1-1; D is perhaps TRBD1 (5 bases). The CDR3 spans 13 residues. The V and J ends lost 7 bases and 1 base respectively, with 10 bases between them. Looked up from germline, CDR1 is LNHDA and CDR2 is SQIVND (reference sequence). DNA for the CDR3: TGTGCCAGTACCCTGACAGAGAACACTGAAGCTTTCTTT. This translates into CASTLTENTEAFF.

The CDR3 loop is CASSLTVGMETQYF. Written as DNA, the CDR3 is TGTGCCAGCAGCTTAACTGTGGGGATGGAGACCCAGTACTTC. The V call is TRBV7-9, the J call TRBJ2-5; D not resolved. Trimming removed 2 bases from V and 5 bases from J, with 12 bases in between. CDR3 length: 14 residues. Germline-derived CDR1 and CDR2 are SEHNR and FQNEAQ (reference sequence). The full variable domain, its missing parts supplied by reference TRBV7-9 and TRBJ2-5, is DTGVSQNPRHKITKRGQNVTFRCDPISEHNRLYWYRQTLGQGPEFLTYFQNEAQLEKSRLLSDRFSAERPKGSFSTLEIQRTEQGDSAMYLCASSLTVGMETQYFGPGTRLLVL.

CDR3 coding DNA: TGTGCCAGCAGCCCCTTAGATACGCAGTATTTT. It codes for CASSPLDTQYF. The chain couples TRBV7-8 to TRBJ2-3; D remains unclear. Trimming pared 5 bases from V and 5 bases from J, leaving 5 bases between. CDR1 SGHVS and CDR2 FQNEAQ come from the germline V gene. The CDR3 is 11 amino acids.

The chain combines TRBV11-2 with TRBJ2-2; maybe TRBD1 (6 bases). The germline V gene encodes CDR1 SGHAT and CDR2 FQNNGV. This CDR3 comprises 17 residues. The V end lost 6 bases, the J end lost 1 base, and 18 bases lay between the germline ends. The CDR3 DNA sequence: TGTGCCAGCAGTCCAACCGGGACACGGAGGAACACCGGGGAGCTGTTTTTT. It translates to CASSPTGTRRNTGELFF.

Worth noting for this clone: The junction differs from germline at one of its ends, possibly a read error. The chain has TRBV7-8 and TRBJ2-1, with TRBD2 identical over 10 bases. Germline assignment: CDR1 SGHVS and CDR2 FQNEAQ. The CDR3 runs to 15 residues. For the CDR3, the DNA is TGTGCCAACAGCTTAGACGAGCGGGAGGGAGGTGAGCAGTTCTTC. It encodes CANSLDEREGGEQFF.

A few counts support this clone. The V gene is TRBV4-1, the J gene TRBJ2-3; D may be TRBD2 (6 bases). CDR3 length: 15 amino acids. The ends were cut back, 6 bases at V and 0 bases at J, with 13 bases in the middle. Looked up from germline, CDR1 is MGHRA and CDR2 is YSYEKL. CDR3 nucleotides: TGCGCCAGCAGTACCGGGACTCCTAGCACAGATACGCAGTATTTT. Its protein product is CASSTGTPSTDTQYF.

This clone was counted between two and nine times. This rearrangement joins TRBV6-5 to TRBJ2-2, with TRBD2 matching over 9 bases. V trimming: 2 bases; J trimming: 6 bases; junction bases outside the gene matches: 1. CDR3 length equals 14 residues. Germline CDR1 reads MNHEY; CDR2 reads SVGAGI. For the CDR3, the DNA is TGTGCCAGCAGTTACGGACTAGCGTCCGGGGAGCTGTTTTTT. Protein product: CASSYGLASGELFF.

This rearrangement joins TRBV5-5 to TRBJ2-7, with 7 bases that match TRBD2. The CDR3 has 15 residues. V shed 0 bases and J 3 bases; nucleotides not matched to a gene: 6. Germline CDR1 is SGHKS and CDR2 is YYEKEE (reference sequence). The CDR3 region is CASSLVLAVFYEQYF. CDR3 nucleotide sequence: TGTGCCAGCAGCTTGGTGCTAGCGGTCTTCTACGAGCAGTACTTC.

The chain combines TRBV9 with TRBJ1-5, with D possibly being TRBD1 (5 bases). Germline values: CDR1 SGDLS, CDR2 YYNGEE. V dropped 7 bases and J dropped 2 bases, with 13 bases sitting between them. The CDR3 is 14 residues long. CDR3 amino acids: CASVTVKGNQPQHF. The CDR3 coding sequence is TGTGCCAGCGTGACAGTAAAGGGCAATCAGCCCCAGCATTTT.

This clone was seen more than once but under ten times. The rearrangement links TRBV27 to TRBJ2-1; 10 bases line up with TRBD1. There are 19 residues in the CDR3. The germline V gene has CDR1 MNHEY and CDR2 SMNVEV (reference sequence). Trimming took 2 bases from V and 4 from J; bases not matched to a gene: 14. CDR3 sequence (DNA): TGTGCCAGCAGTTTAAGGTCGACAGGGGGCCCCTGGGGTTACAATGAGCAGTTCTTC. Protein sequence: CASSLRSTGGPWGYNEQFF.